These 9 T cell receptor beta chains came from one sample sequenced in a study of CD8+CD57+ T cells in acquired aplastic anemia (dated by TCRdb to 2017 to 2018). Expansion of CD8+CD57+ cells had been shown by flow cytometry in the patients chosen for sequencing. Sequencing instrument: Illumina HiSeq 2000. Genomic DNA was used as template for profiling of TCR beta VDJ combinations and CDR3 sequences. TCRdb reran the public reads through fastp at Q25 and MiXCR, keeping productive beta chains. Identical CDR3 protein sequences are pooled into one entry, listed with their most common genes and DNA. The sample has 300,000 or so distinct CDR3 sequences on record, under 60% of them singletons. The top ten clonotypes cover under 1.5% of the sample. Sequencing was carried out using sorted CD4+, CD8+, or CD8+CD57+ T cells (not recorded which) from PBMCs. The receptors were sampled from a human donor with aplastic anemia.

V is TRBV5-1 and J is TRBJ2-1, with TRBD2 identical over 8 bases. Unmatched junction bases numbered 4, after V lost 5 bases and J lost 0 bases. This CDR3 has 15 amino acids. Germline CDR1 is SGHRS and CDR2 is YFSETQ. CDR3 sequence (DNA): TGCGCCAGCAGGGCGGGAGGCCTCTCCTACAATGAGCAGTTCTTC. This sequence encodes CASRAGGLSYNEQFF.

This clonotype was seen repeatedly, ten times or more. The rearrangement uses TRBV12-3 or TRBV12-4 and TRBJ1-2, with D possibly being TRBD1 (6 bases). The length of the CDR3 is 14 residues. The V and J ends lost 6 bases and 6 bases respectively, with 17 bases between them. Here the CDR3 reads CASSLQGKRDGYTF. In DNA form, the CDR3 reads TGTGCCAGCAGCTTACAGGGTAAAAGAGATGGCTACACCTTC.

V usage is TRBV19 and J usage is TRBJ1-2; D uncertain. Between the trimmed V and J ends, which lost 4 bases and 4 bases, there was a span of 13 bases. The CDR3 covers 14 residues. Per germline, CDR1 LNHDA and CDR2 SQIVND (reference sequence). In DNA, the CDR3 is TGTGCCAGTAGTACCGGCGGGTCGAGCTATGGCTACACCTTC. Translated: CASSTGGSSYGYTF.

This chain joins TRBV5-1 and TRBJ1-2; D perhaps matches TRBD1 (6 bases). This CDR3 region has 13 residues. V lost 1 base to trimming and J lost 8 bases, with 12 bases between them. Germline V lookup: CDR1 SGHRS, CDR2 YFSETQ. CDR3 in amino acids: CASSLTGKEGYTF. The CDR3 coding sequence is TGCGCCAGCAGCTTGACAGGGAAGGAGGGCTACACCTTC. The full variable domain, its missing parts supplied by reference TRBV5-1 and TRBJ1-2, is KAGVTQTPRYLIKTRGQQVTLSCSPISGHRSVSWYQQTPGQGLQFLFEYFSETQRNKGNFPGRFSGRQFSNSRSEMNVSTLELGDSALYLCASSLTGKEGYTFGSGTRLTVV.

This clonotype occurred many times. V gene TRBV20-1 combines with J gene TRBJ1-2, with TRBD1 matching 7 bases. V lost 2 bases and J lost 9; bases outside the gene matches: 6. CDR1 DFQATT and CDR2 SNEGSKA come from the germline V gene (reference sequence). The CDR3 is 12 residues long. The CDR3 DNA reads TGCAGTGCTAGACCTGGACAGGAGAGCTACACCTTC. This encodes CSARPGQESYTF.

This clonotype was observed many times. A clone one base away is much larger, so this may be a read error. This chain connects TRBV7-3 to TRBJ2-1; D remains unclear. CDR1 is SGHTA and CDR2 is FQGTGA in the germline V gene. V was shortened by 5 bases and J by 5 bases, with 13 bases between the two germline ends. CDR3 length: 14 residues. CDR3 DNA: TGTGCCAGCAGCGAAGGCGGCAACAACAATGAGCAGTTCTTC. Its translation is CASSEGGNNNEQFF.

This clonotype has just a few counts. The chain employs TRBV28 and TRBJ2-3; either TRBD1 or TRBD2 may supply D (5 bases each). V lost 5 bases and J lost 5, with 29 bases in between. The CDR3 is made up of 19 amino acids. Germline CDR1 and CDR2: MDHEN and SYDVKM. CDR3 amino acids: CASSLGRAFSPPGKDTQYF. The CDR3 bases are TGTGCCAGCAGTCTGGGCAGGGCCTTTTCTCCTCCGGGGAAAGATACGCAGTATTTT.

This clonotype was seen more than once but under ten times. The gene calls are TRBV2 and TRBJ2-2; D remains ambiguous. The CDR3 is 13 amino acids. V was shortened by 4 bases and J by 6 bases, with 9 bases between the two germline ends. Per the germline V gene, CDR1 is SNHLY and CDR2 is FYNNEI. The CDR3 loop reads CASSVVGPGELFF. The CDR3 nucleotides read TGTGCCAGCAGTGTGGTAGGCCCCGGGGAGCTGTTTTTT. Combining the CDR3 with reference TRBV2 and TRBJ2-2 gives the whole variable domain EPEVTQTPSHQVTQMGQEVILRCVPISNHLYFYWYRQILGQKVEFLVSFYNNEISEKSEIFDDQFSVERPDGSNFTLKIRSTKLEDSAMYFCASSVVGPGELFFGEGSRLTVL.

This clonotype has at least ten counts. The CDR3 region has the DNA TGTGCCAGCAGTGAAGCGACGGGGGACACCTACGAGCAGTACTTC. Amino acids: CASSEATGDTYEQYF. V gene TRBV6-1 combines with J gene TRBJ2-7; D is perhaps TRBD1 or TRBD2 (6 bases each). Germline loops: CDR1 MNHNS, CDR2 SASEGT. The CDR3 is 15 residues long. V was cut by 0 bases and J by 2 bases, with 11 bases left in between.